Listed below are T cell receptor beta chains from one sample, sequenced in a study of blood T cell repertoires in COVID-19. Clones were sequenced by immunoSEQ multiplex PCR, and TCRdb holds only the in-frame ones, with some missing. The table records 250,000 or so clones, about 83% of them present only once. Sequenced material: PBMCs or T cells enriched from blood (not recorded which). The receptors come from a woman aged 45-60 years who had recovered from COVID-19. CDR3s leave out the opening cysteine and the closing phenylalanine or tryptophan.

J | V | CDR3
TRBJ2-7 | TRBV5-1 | ASSLGLREQY
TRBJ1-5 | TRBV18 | ATTGQNSNQPQH
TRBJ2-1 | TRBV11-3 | ASSLGGTSGLYEQF
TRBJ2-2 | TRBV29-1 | SVSGGAGESNTGELF
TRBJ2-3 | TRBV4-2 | ASSQGGSDTQY
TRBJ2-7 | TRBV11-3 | ASSSDRGPYEQY
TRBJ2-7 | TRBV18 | ASSPPGAAGWYEQY
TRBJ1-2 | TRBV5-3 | ARSLNRGYT
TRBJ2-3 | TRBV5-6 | ASSLGVRSTDTQY
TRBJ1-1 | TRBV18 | ASSRKQGPNTEAF
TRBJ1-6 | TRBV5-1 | ASSLENRRKRNSPLH
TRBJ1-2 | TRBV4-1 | ASSSRDRGSEGYT
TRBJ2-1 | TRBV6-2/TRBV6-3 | ASSRTSGLDPFGQF
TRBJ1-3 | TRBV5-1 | ASSLDTSSGNTIY
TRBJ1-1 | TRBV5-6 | ASTGDRGRNTEAF
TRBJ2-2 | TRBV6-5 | ASLRDRGHTGELF
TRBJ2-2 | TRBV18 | ASSPKTTGVNTGELF
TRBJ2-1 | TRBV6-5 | ASSLRTGGRNEQF
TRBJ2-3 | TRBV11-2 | ASSLARTGLTDTQY
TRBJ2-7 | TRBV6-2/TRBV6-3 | ASSSKGAHSYEQY
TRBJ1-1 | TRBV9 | ASSVGPGGEAF
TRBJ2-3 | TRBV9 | ASSFRLAGVGPDTQY
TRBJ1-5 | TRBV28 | ASSSTFNQPQH
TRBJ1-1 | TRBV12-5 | ASGSPQGRLVMNTEAF
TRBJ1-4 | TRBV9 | ASSVGQGHNEKLF
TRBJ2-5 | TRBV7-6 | ASSPGLQETQY
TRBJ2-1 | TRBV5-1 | ASSLSTSGGEQF
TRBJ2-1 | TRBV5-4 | ASREGLVLEEQF
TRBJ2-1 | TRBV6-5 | ASSRRGLSYNEQF
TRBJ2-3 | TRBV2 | ASRGLAGVDTQY